This TCR beta chain came from a study of response to subunit inactivated influenza vaccine. TCRdb redid the calling of the RT-PCR reads with MiXCR, one entry per CDR3 protein. The repertoire has roughly 620,000 distinct CDR3 sequences, over 9% of them found once; the top ten carry 9.5% to 11%. The germline V gene has CDR1 SEHNR and CDR2 FQNEAQ (reference sequence). The CDR3 length is 15 residues. These records were also assigned to another study, of T cells expressing NK-cell markers. That work contributes: With UMIs, 5'RACE template switching was used to make TCR beta cDNA. The TCR beta repertoires originated in sorted CD3+CD56+NKG2C+, CD3+CD56+NKG2C- and CD3+CD56-NKG2C+ T cells. Dominant NKG2C+ clonotypes made up about 1.0-7.5% of CD8+ T cells in roughly 6 donors.

V is TRBV7-9 and J is TRBJ2-1; weak D call: TRBD2 (6 bases). Material: PBMCs from blood, obtained on the day of vaccination. The clonotype comes from a man aged 45-60 years who received an inactivated influenza vaccine. This CDR3 reads CEWGGLTYTYNEQFF. The CDR3 coding sequence is TGTGAGTGGGGAGGCCTCACCTATACCTACAATGAGCAGTTCTTC.